The 29 T cell receptor beta chains reported below all come from one sample, sequenced in a study of blood T cell repertoires in COVID-19. Only in-frame clones appear in the TCRdb table, and some are missing; sequencing was by immunoSEQ multiplex PCR. This sample carries about 380,000 clones, around 89% of them seen once, and the ten largest clones take 0.95% to 1.5%. The sequencing input was peripheral blood. These receptors were taken from a man aged 35 to 55 with acute or convalescent COVID-19.

The chain combines TRBV7-6 with TRBJ2-3, with 7 bases that match TRBD1. Germline V gene data show CDR1 as SGHVS and CDR2 as FNYEAQ. V trimming: 5 bases; J trimming: 0 bases; junction bases outside the gene matches: 2. This CDR3 has 14 residues. Here the CDR3 reads CASSRTGSTDTQYF. The CDR3 coding sequence is TGTGCCAGCAGCAGGACAGGTAGCACAGATACGCAGTATTTT.

This sequence joins TRBV5-1 and TRBJ1-6; the match to TRBD1 covers 7 bases. The germline V gene has CDR1 SGHRS and CDR2 YFSETQ. Losses at the gene ends were 7 bases for V and 10 bases for J; bases not matched to a gene: 11. This CDR3 has 14 residues. The CDR3, as DNA: TGCGCCAGCGCCTACAGGGGTGCTAGCTCACCCCTCCACTTT. Protein product: CASAYRGASSPLHF. Looking up the rest from reference TRBV5-1 and TRBJ1-6 gives the full variable domain: KAGVTQTPRYLIKTRGQQVTLSCSPISGHRSVSWYQQTPGQGLQFLFEYFSETQRNKGNFPGRFSGRQFSNSRSEMNVSTLELGDSALYLCASAYRGASSPLHFGNGTRLTVT.

CDR3 sequence reads: CASSQGTGGFGEQYF. Here the CDR3 DNA reads TGTGCCAGCAGCCAAGGGACAGGGGGTTTTGGCGAGCAGTACTTC. This chain uses TRBV14 with TRBJ2-7; TRBD1 agrees at 10 bases. Looked up from germline, CDR1 is SGHDN and CDR2 is FVKESK. The trim removed 1 base at V and 6 bases at J, leaving 6 bases unmatched. The CDR3 is 15 amino acids.

The chain uses TRBV11-3 and TRBJ2-2; D is unclear. CDR1 is SGHNT, CDR2 YENEEA, per germline. The ends were cut back, 3 bases at V and 8 bases at J, with 4 bases in the middle. This CDR3 is built from 11 residues. This chain's CDR3 is CASSFEGELFF. The CDR3 nucleotides read TGTGCCAGCAGCTTCGAGGGGGAGCTGTTTTTT. The full variable domain, completed using reference TRBV11-3 and TRBJ2-2, is EAGVVQSPRYKIIEKKQPVAFWCNPISGHNTLYWYLQNLGQGPELLIRYENEEAVDDSQLPKDRFSAERLKGVDSTLKIQPAELGDSAVYLCASSFEGELFFGEGSRLTVL.

The genes are TRBV6-6 and TRBJ2-7, with D perhaps TRBD1 (6 bases). Trimming cost V 3 bases and J 4 bases, with 10 bases left between them. The CDR3 consists of 13 residues. Germline CDR1 reads MNHNY; CDR2 reads SVGAGI (reference sequence). CDR3 bases: TGTGCCAGCAGTTATCGGGACATGTACGAGCAGTACTTC. This sequence encodes CASSYRDMYEQYF.

The V and J genes are TRBV5-4 and TRBJ2-1; 7 nucleotides line up with TRBD2. Unmatched junction bases numbered 9, after V lost 3 bases and J lost 3 bases. From germline, CDR1 is SGHNT and CDR2 YYREEE (reference sequence). The CDR3 spans 16 residues. The CDR3 is CASSSNAAGFYNEQFF. CDR3 in DNA: TGTGCCAGCAGCTCGAACGCAGCGGGATTCTACAATGAGCAGTTCTTC.

The rearrangement uses TRBV3-1 (or the pseudogene TRBV3-2) and TRBJ2-1; 7 bases map to TRBD2. Germline CDR1 reads LGHDT; CDR2 reads YNNKEL (reference sequence). The V and J ends lost 1 base and 3 bases, in that order; junction bases with no gene match: 3. The CDR3 runs 15 residues. The CDR3 DNA reads as TGTGCCAGCAGCCAAGTGGGCGGGAGCTACAATGAGCAGTTCTTC. Its translation: CASSQVGGSYNEQFF.

This clone was counted a few times. V usage is TRBV7-3 and J usage is TRBJ1-6; tentatively, D is TRBD1 (6 bases). V lost 1 base, J lost 12 bases, and 10 bases lay in between. In germline, CDR1 is SGHTA, CDR2 FQGTGA. This CDR3 has 13 amino acids. CDR3 residues: CASSLNREGPLHF. DNA of the CDR3: TGTGCCAGCAGCTTAAACAGGGAGGGACCCCTCCACTTT.

The chain links TRBV20-1 to TRBJ2-3; the D gene is possibly TRBD1 (5 bases). This CDR3 is 11 amino acids long. Per germline, CDR1 DFQATT and CDR2 SNEGSKA (reference sequence). The germline V and J ends were trimmed by 4 bases and 4 bases, with 6 bases remaining between them. Here the CDR3 reads CSATGSDTQYF. For the CDR3, the DNA is TGCAGTGCTACAGGGTCAGATACGCAGTATTTT.

This chain links TRBV7-2 with TRBJ2-7; 11 bases are shared with TRBD2. The J segment lost 3 bases and the V segment lost 1 base, leaving 8 bases of the junction unmatched. The CDR3 length is 17 residues. The germline CDR1 and CDR2 sequences are SGHTA and FQGNSA. CDR3 sequence: CASSLGPRSGGVYEQYF. CDR3 coding DNA: TGTGCCAGCAGCTTAGGCCCCCGTAGCGGGGGGGTCTACGAGCAGTACTTC.

The V and J genes are TRBV4-1 and TRBJ2-3; 9 bases line up with TRBD2. The CDR3 sequence is 16 residues long. The ends lost 4 bases at V and 3 bases at J; junction bases unmatched: 8. Germline V gene data show CDR1 as MGHRA and CDR2 as YSYEKL. DNA for the CDR3: TGCGCCAGCAGCCCGACCGAGCGGGGGGTTACAGATACGCAGTATTTT. It is translated as CASSPTERGVTDTQYF.

This clone was recorded once. The rearrangement links TRBV11-2 to TRBJ1-2, with D maybe TRBD1 (5 bases). V was trimmed by 1 base and J by 14 bases, leaving 11 bases between them. Germline CDR1 is SGHAT and CDR2 is FQNNGV. The CDR3 consists of 11 residues. CDR3 in amino acids: CASSLGGTVTF. The CDR3 nucleotides read TGTGCCAGCAGCTTAGGGGGCACGGTAACCTTC. The full variable domain, completed using reference TRBV11-2 and TRBJ1-2, is EAGVAQSPRYKIIEKRQSVAFWCNPISGHATLYWYQQILGQGPKLLIQFQNNGVVDDSQLPKDRFSAERLKGVDSTLKIQPAKLEDSAVYLCASSLGGTVTFGSGTRLTVV.

CDR3 DNA sequence: TGTGCCAGCATATACGGGGATACGCAGTATTTT. Translating it yields CASIYGDTQYF. The chain is built from TRBV5-4 and TRBJ2-3; D remains ambiguous. This CDR3 comprises 11 residues. Germline CDR1 SGHNT, CDR2 YYREEE (reference sequence). Trimming left V 6 bases short and J 6 bases short, with 8 bases between.

This clone was found a few times. The chain joins TRBV30 to TRBJ1-1; 7 bases agree with TRBD1. CDR3 length: 14 residues. Trimming removed 2 bases from V and 3 bases from J; junction bases left unmatched: 6. Germline-derived CDR1 and CDR2 are GTSNPN and SVGIG (reference sequence). The CDR3 DNA sequence: TGTGCCTGGAGTCGAACAGGGGTCCACACTGAAGCTTTCTTT. Amino acids: CAWSRTGVHTEAFF.

The chain uses TRBV30 and TRBJ2-7; 8 nucleotides line up with TRBD1. With 5 bases clipped from V and 3 bases from J, the junction kept 6 bases outside the gene matches. CDR3 size: 13 residues. The germline V gene encodes CDR1 GTSNPN and CDR2 SVGIG (reference sequence). CDR3 nucleotides: TGTGCCTGGTCCACAGGGGGTTTCTACGAGCAGTACTTC. It specifies CAWSTGGFYEQYF.

The chain combines TRBV6-4 with TRBJ2-5; 8 bases agree with TRBD2. The CDR3 has 15 residues. Germline V gene sequence: CDR1 MRHNA, CDR2 SNTAGT. V shed 5 bases, J shed 0 bases, and the junction held 5 bases outside the gene matches. The CDR3 nucleotides read TGTGCCAGCAGTATGAAAGCGGGGGACCAAGAGACCCAGTACTTC. Protein product: CASSMKAGDQETQYF.

The V and J genes are TRBV6-5 and TRBJ1-1; TRBD1 aligns across 10 bases. V was pared by 8 bases and J by 3 bases, with 6 bases of the junction left unmatched. The CDR3 runs 14 residues. Germline lookup yields CDR1 MNHEY and CDR2 SVGAGI. CDR3 DNA sequence: TGTGCCAGCGTTGGGACAGGGGCGGACACTGAAGCTTTCTTT. Its protein is CASVGTGADTEAFF.

This clone was counted once. V and J are TRBV6-5 and TRBJ2-7, with D possibly TRBD2 on 5 matching bases. From germline, CDR1 is MNHEY and CDR2 SVGAGI. V lost 10 bases and J 2 bases, leaving 21 bases between the germline ends. The CDR3 loop spans 15 amino acids. CDR3 in DNA: TGTGCCACCCTAGCCCCGGGAACCTTCACCTACGAGCAGTACTTC. This codes for CATLAPGTFTYEQYF.

The V gene is TRBV5-8, the J gene TRBJ2-1; 7 bases are a match to TRBD1. The CDR3 totals 17 residues. Per germline, CDR1 SGHTS and CDR2 YDEGEE. V dropped 1 base and J dropped 0; count of bases not matched to a gene: 7. This chain's CDR3 is CASSLRKTGISYNEQFF. As DNA, the CDR3 is TGTGCCAGCAGCTTGCGCAAGACAGGGATCTCCTACAATGAGCAGTTCTTC.

V and J are TRBV10-3 and TRBJ1-3; no clear D. This CDR3 has 14 residues. Trimming shortened V by 7 bases and J by 0 bases, and 10 bases separated the two germline ends. Germline CDR1 ENHRY, CDR2 SYGVKD. CDR3 coding DNA: TGTGCCATCAAGGCAGGATTCTCTGGAAACACCATATATTTT. Translation: CAIKAGFSGNTIYF.

The CDR3 sequence is CASLGQGYGYTF. The CDR3 nucleotides are TGTGCCAGCCTGGGACAGGGCTATGGCTACACCTTC. This chain links TRBV6-5 with TRBJ1-2; 9 bases are shared with TRBD1. This CDR3 is 12 amino acids long. Germline-derived CDR1 and CDR2 are MNHEY and SVGAGI. Germline trimming cut 8 bases from V and 4 bases from J; bases unmatched to any gene: 2.

This clone is a singleton in its sample. V is TRBV6-5 and J is TRBJ2-7; D is possibly TRBD2 (6 bases). CDR1 MNHEY and CDR2 SVGAGI come from the germline V gene. This CDR3 region has 15 residues. Trimming shortened V by 6 bases and J by 0 bases, and 15 bases separated the two germline ends. The chain's CDR3 is CASRDIAASSYEQYF. Written as DNA, the CDR3 is TGTGCCAGCAGAGACATAGCGGCCAGCTCCTACGAGCAGTACTTC.

The chain recombines TRBV11-2 with TRBJ2-7; 7 bases match TRBD2. The CDR3 has 16 residues. V shed 5 bases, J shed 1 base, and the junction held 11 bases outside the gene matches. Germline V gene lookup returns CDR1 SGHAT and CDR2 FQNNGV. CDR3 loop: CASSPGRGGGSYEQYF. The CDR3 nucleotides are TGTGCCAGCAGCCCCGGCCGGGGCGGGGGATCCTACGAGCAGTACTTC.

This clone was observed once. The chain employs TRBV27 and TRBJ2-3, with a weak D call TRBD1 (6 bases). V lost 3 bases and J 6 bases, leaving 10 bases between the germline ends. Germline CDR1 MNHEY, CDR2 SMNVEV (reference sequence). The CDR3 loop spans 13 amino acids. For the CDR3, the DNA is TGTGCCAGCAGTTTCAACAGGGCTGATACGCAGTATTTT. Translating it yields CASSFNRADTQYF.

This rearrangement joins TRBV15 to TRBJ2-5; TRBD2 agrees at 7 bases. CDR1 LNHNV and CDR2 YYDKDF come from the germline V gene (reference sequence). V was pared by 2 bases and J by 2 bases, with 2 bases of the junction left unmatched. The CDR3 is 14 amino acids. The CDR3 loop is CATSRPGLQETQYF. CDR3 sequence (DNA): TGTGCCACCAGCAGACCGGGACTACAAGAGACCCAGTACTTC. Combining the CDR3 with reference TRBV15 and TRBJ2-5 gives the whole variable domain DAMVIQNPRYQVTQFGKPVTLSCSQTLNHNVMYWYQQKSSQAPKLLFHYYDKDFNNEADTPDNFQSRRPNTSFCFLDIRSPGLGDTAMYLCATSRPGLQETQYFGPGTRLLVL.

The CDR3 nucleotides read TGTGCCAGCAGTTTAAGGGGGATGATGGAGCAGTACTTC. This encodes CASSLRGMMEQYF. The chain carries TRBV27 and TRBJ2-7, with D possibly matching TRBD1 (6 bases). The CDR3 has 13 residues. CDR1 is MNHEY, CDR2 SMNVEV, per germline (reference sequence). Trimming shortened V by 2 bases and J by 7 bases, and 12 bases separated the two germline ends.

A few counts support this clone. The chain joins TRBV18 to TRBJ1-5; D is undetermined. The CDR3 runs 13 residues. V lost 6 bases to trimming and J lost 7 bases, with 13 bases between them. CDR1 is KGHSH and CDR2 is LQKENI in the germline V gene. The CDR3 protein is CASSPNGYQPQHF. The CDR3 DNA reads TGTGCCAGCTCGCCAAACGGGTACCAGCCCCAGCATTTT.

The chain links TRBV30 to TRBJ2-7; 11 bases line up with TRBD2. The V and J ends lost 7 bases and 2 bases, in that order; junction bases with no gene match: 7. Germline V gives CDR1 GTSNPN, CDR2 SVGIG (reference sequence). This CDR3 is built from 14 residues. The CDR3 reads CASGGLAGTYEQYF. CDR3 sequence (DNA): TGTGCCTCTGGCGGACTAGCGGGCACCTACGAGCAGTACTTC.

This chain links TRBV29-1 with TRBJ2-5; 14 bases agree with TRBD2. The J segment lost 5 bases and the V segment lost 6 bases, leaving 5 bases of the junction unmatched. Per the germline V gene, CDR1 is SQVTM and CDR2 is ANQGSEA. There are 14 residues in the CDR3. CDR3 DNA sequence: TGCAGCGTGGGACTAGCGGGAGTGCGGGAGACCCAGTACTTC. This gives the protein CSVGLAGVRETQYF. Filled out from reference TRBV29-1 and TRBJ2-5, the complete variable domain reads SAVISQKPSRDICQRGTSLTIQCQVDSQVTMMFWYRQQPGQSLTLIATANQGSEATYESGFVIDKFPISRPNLTFSTLTVSNMSPEDSSIYLCSVGLAGVRETQYFGPGTRLLVL.